These 13 T cell receptor beta chains originate from one sample sequenced in a study of Tregs in tolerant kidney transplant recipients. This table comes from immunoSEQ multiplex PCR, and its TCRdb copy is limited to in-frame clones, with some not included. The sample features roughly 50,000 clones, with under 0.9% in its top ten. The source material was CD4+ T cells from blood, sampled before the transplant. All receptors come from a human donor who received a combined kidney and bone marrow transplant.

As regards this clone: The CDR3 end is not reached by the read, which stops 3 residues before it; the germline J gene fills it in. V is TRBV30 and J is TRBJ2-1; 9 nucleotides line up with TRBD2. J gave up 4 bases and V 2 bases, and 15 bases lay outside the gene matches. Looked up from germline, CDR1 is GTSNPN and CDR2 is SVGIG (reference sequence). The CDR3 extends over 18 amino acids. This CDR3 is CAWSFWQEAGGSYNEQFF. Partial CDR3 DNA: TGTGCCTGGAGTTTTTGGCAGGAAGCGGGAGGATCTTACAATGAG. Filled out from reference TRBV30 and TRBJ2-1, the complete variable domain reads SQTIHQWPATLVQPVGSPLSLECTVEGTSNPNLYWYRQAAGRGLQLLFYSVGIGQISSEVPQNLSASRPQDRQFILSSKKLLLSDSGFYLCAWSFWQEAGGSYNEQFFGPGTRLTVL.

Details on this clone: From the germline J gene comes the end of the CDR3, since the read stops 3 residues before it. The rearrangement links TRBV2 to TRBJ2-7, with TRBD1 matching over 7 bases. CDR1 is SNHLY and CDR2 is FYNNEI in the germline V gene. The CDR3 consists of 14 residues. The V and J ends lost 9 bases and 6 bases, in that order; junction bases with no gene match: 14. CDR3 loop: CASKRAGTVVEQYF. The sequenced part of the CDR3 DNA is TGTGCCAGTAAACGAGCCGGGACAGTTGTCGAG.

On this clone: The read ends 3 residues shy of where the CDR3 ends; the end is completed using the germline J gene. The chain carries TRBV6-2 or TRBV6-3 and TRBJ1-1; no clear D. Trimming stripped 4 bases from V and 3 bases from J, with 18 bases between. There are 16 residues in the CDR3. CDR1 and CDR2 (germline): MNHEY, SVGEGT. CDR3 DNA, as far as it was read: TGTGCCAGCAGTTTGGCGCTGGGCAAGAGTTACACTGAA. Amino acid sequence: CASSLALGKSYTE. The complete CDR3 sequence is CASSLALGKSYTEAFF.

In regard to this clone: Read data end 3 residues before the CDR3 end; the end is taken from the germline J gene. The chain couples TRBV19 to TRBJ2-3; 9 bases are shared with TRBD2. The CDR3 is made up of 14 amino acids. The ends lost 3 bases at V and 3 bases at J; junction bases unmatched: 1. The germline CDR1 and CDR2 sequences are LNHDA and SQIVND (reference sequence). CDR3 bases read: TGTGCCAGTAGTATTAGCGGGAGAACAGATACG. Translating gives CASSISGRTDT. The entire CDR3 reads CASSISGRTDTQYF.

Turning to this clone: The DNA ends 3 residues before the CDR3 does, and the rest of the CDR3 is filled in from the germline J gene. The rearrangement links TRBV6-2 or TRBV6-3 to TRBJ1-2, with D perhaps TRBD1 (6 bases). This CDR3 has 17 residues. Germline V gene lookup returns CDR1 MNHEY and CDR2 SVGEGT. Deletions cut 7 bases from V and 4 bases from J, with 25 bases between. The CDR3 spells CASTVRGWAGALYGYTF. The covered CDR3 bases are TGTGCCAGCACTGTAAGGGGCTGGGCAGGGGCTCTCTATGGC.

CDR3 bases read: TGTGCCAGCAGCGAGGGACAGGGGGTCTATGGC. It encodes CASSEGQGVYG. The full-length CDR3 reads as CASSEGQGVYGYTF. V is TRBV2 and J is TRBJ1-2; 11 bases agree with TRBD1. The read comes to an end 3 residues before the CDR3 does, leaving the germline J gene to fill in the end. This CDR3 has 14 residues. Looked up from germline, CDR1 is SNHLY and CDR2 is FYNNEI. The J segment lost 4 bases and the V segment lost 6 bases, leaving 4 bases of the junction unmatched.

Of note for this clone: The read is 3 residues too short to cover the CDR3 end, so that end is filled in from the germline J gene. V is TRBV11-3 and J is TRBJ2-5; the D gene is possibly TRBD1 (5 bases). The length of the CDR3 is 13 residues. Germline assignment: CDR1 SGHNT and CDR2 YENEEA. V was cut by 1 base and J by 7 bases, with 10 bases left in between. The CDR3 DNA, read in part, is TGTGCCAGCAGCTTAGGAGACCAGGGGACC. It encodes CASSLGDQGT. The whole CDR3 protein is CASSLGDQGTQYF.

As for this clone: Coverage ceases 3 residues before the CDR3 finishes, and the germline J gene fills in the end. This chain links TRBV19 with TRBJ1-5, with 9 bases lining up with TRBD1. This CDR3 comprises 14 residues. The ends lost 8 bases at V and 6 bases at J; junction bases unmatched: 8. The germline CDR1 and CDR2 sequences are LNHDA and SQIVND (reference sequence). Incomplete CDR3 DNA: TGTGCCAGTGAGGGACAGGGCGATCGTCAGCCC. This encodes CASEGQGDRQP. The full CDR3 protein reads CASEGQGDRQPQHF.

A note on this clone: The read ends 3 residues early relative to the CDR3; the germline J gene fills the gap. The chain joins TRBV18 to TRBJ2-3; TRBD2 matches at 10 bases. Germline V gene sequence: CDR1 KGHSH, CDR2 LQKENI. Losses at the gene ends were 2 bases for V and 2 bases for J; bases not matched to a gene: 4. The CDR3 is 16 residues long. The CDR3 here is CASSPSLAGATDTQYF. The sequenced part of the CDR3 DNA is TGTGCCAGCTCACCATCGCTAGCGGGAGCCACAGATACG.

Regarding this clone: The read halts 3 residues ahead of the CDR3 end, with the missing end drawn from the germline J gene. The rearrangement joins TRBV19 to TRBJ2-4, with TRBD1 identical over 8 bases. This CDR3 is built from 18 residues. V shed 8 bases, J shed 6 bases, and the junction held 21 bases outside the gene matches. Germline assignment: CDR1 LNHDA and CDR2 SQIVND (reference sequence). The sequenced CDR3 bases are TGTGCCAGTGAGGGTGGGGCTGGGACAGGCGAACGTCCAAACATT. It translates to CASEGGAGTGERPNI. Given in full, the CDR3 is CASEGGAGTGERPNIQYF.

Worth noting for this clone: The CDR3 end falls 3 residues outside the read, so it is completed with the germline J gene. The chain combines TRBV10-1 with TRBJ2-1, with 14 bases lining up with TRBD2. This CDR3 contains 16 residues. Germline trimming cut 3 bases from V and 8 bases from J; bases unmatched to any gene: 6. The V gene's germline CDR1 is WNHNN and CDR2 SYGVQD (reference sequence). The CDR3 is CASSDPGLAGVDEQFF. Incomplete CDR3 DNA: TGCGCCAGCAGTGACCCGGGACTAGCGGGGGTCGATGAG.

Points on this clone: The CDR3 end falls 3 residues outside the read, so it is completed with the germline J gene. The chain is built from TRBV6-1 and TRBJ1-1; D call uncertain. The CDR3 length is 15 residues. Germline values: CDR1 MNHNS, CDR2 SASEGT. The V gene lost 3 bases and the J gene lost 0 bases, with 11 bases spanning the gap. The CDR3 loop is CASSEVAGLNTEAFF. CDR3 bases read: TGTGCCAGCAGTGAGGTTGCAGGCTTGAACACTGAA.

The CDR3 is CASSGTGPQETQYF. The sequenced part of the CDR3 DNA is TGTGCCAGCTCGGGTACAGGCCCACAAGAGACC. V usage is TRBV2 and J usage is TRBJ2-5; D perhaps matches TRBD1 (5 bases). The CDR3 extends 3 residues past the end of the read, so its final part is completed from the germline J gene. The CDR3 consists of 14 residues. Trimming left V 8 bases short and J 2 bases short, with 15 bases between. Looked up from germline, CDR1 is SNHLY and CDR2 is FYNNEI.